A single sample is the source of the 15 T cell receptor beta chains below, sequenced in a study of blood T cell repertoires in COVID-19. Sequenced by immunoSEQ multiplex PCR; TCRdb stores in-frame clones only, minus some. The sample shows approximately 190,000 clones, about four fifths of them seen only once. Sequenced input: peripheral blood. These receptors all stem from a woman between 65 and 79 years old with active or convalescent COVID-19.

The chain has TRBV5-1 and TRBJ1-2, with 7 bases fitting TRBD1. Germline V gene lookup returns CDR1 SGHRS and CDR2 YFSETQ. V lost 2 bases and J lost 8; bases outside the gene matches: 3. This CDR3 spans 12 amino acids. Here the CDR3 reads CASSFGQEGYTF. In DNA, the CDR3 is TGCGCCAGCAGCTTCGGACAGGAAGGCTACACCTTC. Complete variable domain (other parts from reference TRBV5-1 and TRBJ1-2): KAGVTQTPRYLIKTRGQQVTLSCSPISGHRSVSWYQQTPGQGLQFLFEYFSETQRNKGNFPGRFSGRQFSNSRSEMNVSTLELGDSALYLCASSFGQEGYTFGSGTRLTVV.

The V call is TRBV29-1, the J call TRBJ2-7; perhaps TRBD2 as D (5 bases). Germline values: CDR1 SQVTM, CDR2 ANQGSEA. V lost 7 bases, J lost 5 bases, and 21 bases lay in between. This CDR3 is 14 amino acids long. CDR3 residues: CSARVAVTNNEQYF. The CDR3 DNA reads TGCAGCGCGCGGGTGGCGGTGACGAACAACGAGCAGTACTTC.

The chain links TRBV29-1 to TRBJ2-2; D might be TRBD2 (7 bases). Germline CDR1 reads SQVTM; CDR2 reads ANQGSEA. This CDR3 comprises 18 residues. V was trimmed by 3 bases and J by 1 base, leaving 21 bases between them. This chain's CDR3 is CSVEHPRGGALNTGELFF. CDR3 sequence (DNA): TGCAGCGTTGAGCACCCAAGGGGGGGGGCATTGAACACCGGGGAGCTGTTTTTT.

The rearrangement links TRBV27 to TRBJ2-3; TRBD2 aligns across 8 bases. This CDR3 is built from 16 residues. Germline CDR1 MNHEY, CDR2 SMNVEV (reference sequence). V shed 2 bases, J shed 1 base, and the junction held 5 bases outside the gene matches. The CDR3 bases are TGTGCCAGCAGTTTAAAGAGCGGGAGAGGCACAGATACGCAGTATTTT. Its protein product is CASSLKSGRGTDTQYF.

The DNA of the CDR3 is TGTGCCAGCAGCCCAGGGAGGGATGAGCAGTTCTTC. Protein product: CASSPGRDEQFF. The chain links TRBV5-4 to TRBJ2-1; 7 nucleotides agree with TRBD2. V shed 4 bases, J shed 8 bases, and the junction held 3 bases outside the gene matches. The germline V gene has CDR1 SGHNT and CDR2 YYREEE (reference sequence). The CDR3 spans 12 residues. The entire variable domain, with the rest obtained from reference TRBV5-4 and TRBJ2-1, is as follows: ETGVTQSPTHLIKTRGQQVTLRCSSQSGHNTVSWYQQALGQGPQFIFQYYREEENGRGNFPPRFSGLQFPNYSSELNVNALELDDSALYLCASSPGRDEQFFGPGTRLTVL.

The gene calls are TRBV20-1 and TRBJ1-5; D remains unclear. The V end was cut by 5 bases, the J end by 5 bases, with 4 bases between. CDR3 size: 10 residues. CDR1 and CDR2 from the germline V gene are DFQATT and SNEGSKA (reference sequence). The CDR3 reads CSALDQPQHF. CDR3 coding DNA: TGCAGTGCTCTTGATCAGCCCCAGCATTTT.

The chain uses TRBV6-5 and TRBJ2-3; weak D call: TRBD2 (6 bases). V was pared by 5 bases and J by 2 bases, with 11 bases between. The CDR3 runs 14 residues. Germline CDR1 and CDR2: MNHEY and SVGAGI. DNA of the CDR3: TGTGCCAGCAGTCTGGGACTGTCCACAGATACGCAGTATTTT. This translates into CASSLGLSTDTQYF.

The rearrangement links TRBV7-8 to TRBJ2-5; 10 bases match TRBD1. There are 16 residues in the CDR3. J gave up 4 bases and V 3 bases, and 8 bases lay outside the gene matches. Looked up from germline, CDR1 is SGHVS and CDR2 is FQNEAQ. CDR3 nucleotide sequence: TGTGCCAGCAGCTTGCGGGACAGGGGAGTGGGAGAGACCCAGTACTTC. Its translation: CASSLRDRGVGETQYF.

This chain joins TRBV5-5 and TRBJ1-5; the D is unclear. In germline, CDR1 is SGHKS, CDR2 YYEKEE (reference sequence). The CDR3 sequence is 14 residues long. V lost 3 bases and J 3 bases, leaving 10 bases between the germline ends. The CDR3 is CASSSQVSNQPQHF. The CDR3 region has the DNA TGTGCCAGCAGCTCGCAGGTTTCCAATCAGCCCCAGCATTTT.

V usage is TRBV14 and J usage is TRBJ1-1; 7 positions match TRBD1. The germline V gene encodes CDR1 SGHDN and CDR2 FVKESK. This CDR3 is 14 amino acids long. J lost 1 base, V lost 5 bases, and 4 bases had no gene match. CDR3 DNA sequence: TGTGCCAGCAGCTATTACAGGGGGAACACTGAAGCTTTCTTT. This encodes CASSYYRGNTEAFF.

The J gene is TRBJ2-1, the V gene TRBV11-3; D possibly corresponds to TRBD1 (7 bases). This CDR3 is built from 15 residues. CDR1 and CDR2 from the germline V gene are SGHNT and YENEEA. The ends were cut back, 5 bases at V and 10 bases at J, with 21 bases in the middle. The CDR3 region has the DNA TGTGCCAGCAGCCCGTCGCGGGGACAGAGCAACGAGCAGTTCTTC. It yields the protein CASSPSRGQSNEQFF.

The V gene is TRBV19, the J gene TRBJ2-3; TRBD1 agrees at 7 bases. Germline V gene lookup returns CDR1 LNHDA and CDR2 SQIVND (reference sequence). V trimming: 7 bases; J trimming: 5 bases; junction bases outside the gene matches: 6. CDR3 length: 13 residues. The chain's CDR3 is CASTANRGDTQYF. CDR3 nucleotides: TGTGCCAGTACCGCTAACAGGGGAGATACGCAGTATTTT.

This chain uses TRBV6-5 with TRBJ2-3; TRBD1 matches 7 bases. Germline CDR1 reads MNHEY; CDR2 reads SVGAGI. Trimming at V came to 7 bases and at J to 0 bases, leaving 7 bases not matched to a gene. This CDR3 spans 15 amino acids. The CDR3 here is CASIRDSYSTDTQYF. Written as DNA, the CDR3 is TGTGCCAGCATCCGGGACAGCTATAGCACAGATACGCAGTATTTT.

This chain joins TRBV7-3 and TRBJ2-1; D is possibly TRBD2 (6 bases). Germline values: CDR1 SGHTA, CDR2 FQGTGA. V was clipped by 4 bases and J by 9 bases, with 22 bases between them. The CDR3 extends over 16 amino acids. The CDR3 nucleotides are TGTGCCAGCAGCTCAACCCGGACTATCCGGATTCCTGAGCAGTTCTTC. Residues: CASSSTRTIRIPEQFF.

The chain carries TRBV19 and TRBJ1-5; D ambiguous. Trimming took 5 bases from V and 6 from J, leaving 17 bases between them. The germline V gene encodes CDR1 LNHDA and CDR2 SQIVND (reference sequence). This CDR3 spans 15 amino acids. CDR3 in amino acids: CASSPLGRVGQPQHF. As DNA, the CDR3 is TGTGCCAGTAGTCCTTTAGGGAGGGTGGGTCAGCCCCAGCATTTT.